This is a list of T cell receptor beta chains from one sample in a study of T cell responses to AZD1222 COVID-19 vaccine. Sequencing was performed with immunoSEQ multiplex PCR; in TCRdb, only in-frame clones are kept and a portion is missing. The top ten hold about 1.1% of the sample, which has 150,000 to 200,000 clones, 92% seen once. The specimen was peripheral blood, collected 28 days after the second AZD1222 dose. The receptor set was obtained from an adult who received the AZD1222 COVID-19 vaccine. Both conserved end residues are part of each CDR3. D genes are given only for firm matches. Some rows mark clone size as missing; the rest say once, few, many or name a class of expanded clone.

clone size	V gene	CDR3 length	J gene	D gene	CDR3 protein	CDR3 DNA
.	TRBV10-3	13	TRBJ1-2	.	CAISESGNYGYTF	TGTGCCATCAGTGAGAGTGGAAACTATGGCTACACCTTC
.	TRBV19	14	TRBJ1-2	TRBD1	CASSRTGGLFGYTF	TGTGCCAGTAGTCGGACAGGGGGTCTTTTTGGCTACACCTTC
.	TRBV13	12	TRBJ2-7	.	CASSFRPDEQYF	TGTGCCAGCAGCTTTAGGCCGGACGAGCAGTACTTC
.	TRBV10-2	14	TRBJ1-5	.	CASSDSDSNQPQHF	TGCGCCAGCAGTGATTCCGACAGCAATCAGCCCCAGCATTTT
once	TRBV6-5	11	TRBJ1-1	.	CASSYHQEAFF	TGTGCCAGCAGTTACCACCAAGAAGCTTTCTTT
.	TRBV5-4	13	TRBJ1-2	.	CASSPTLNYGYTF	TGTGCCAGCAGTCCCACACTCAACTATGGCTACACCTTC
.	TRBV6-5	13	TRBJ1-2	TRBD1	CASSSTGNYGYTF	TGTGCCAGCAGTTCGACAGGGAACTATGGCTACACCTTC
once	TRBV19	14	TRBJ1-1	.	CASSIGVDRVEAFF	TGTGCCAGTAGTATAGGGGTAGACAGAGTTGAAGCTTTCTTT
.	TRBV2	15	TRBJ1-6	.	CASSPSGVGPSPLHF	TGTGCCAGCAGCCCCTCGGGGGTAGGGCCTTCACCCCTCCACTTT
.	TRBV5-6	13	TRBJ1-1	.	CASSLEGMDEAFF	TGTGCCAGCAGCTTGGAAGGGATGGATGAAGCTTTCTTT
.	TRBV5-1	17	TRBJ1-6	.	CASSSSHTSSYNSPLHF	TGCGCCAGCAGCTCCAGCCACACCAGCTCCTATAATTCACCCCTCCACTTT
.	TRBV12-3/TRBV12-4	13	TRBJ1-5	.	CASSLRAGQPQHF	TGTGCCAGCAGTTTACGGGCGGGACAGCCCCAGCATTTT
.	TRBV2	13	TRBJ2-4	.	CASSWVAKNIQYF	TGTGCCAGCAGTTGGGTAGCCAAAAACATTCAGTACTTC